The following is a TCR beta chain sequence with its context. Its antigen is unidentified. A multiplex PCR was run with 60 Vbeta primers and 13 Jbeta primers. Assay: immunoSEQ multiplex PCR; the TCRdb copy retains only in-frame clones and omits some. The sample has about 130,000 clones, around 80% seen once; the top ten hold roughly 1.9%. Trimming removed 3 bases from V and 0 bases from J, with 14 bases in between. The CDR3 consists of 16 residues. Germline lookup yields CDR1 SGHTA and CDR2 FQGNSA. The data originate from a study of cytomegalovirus exposure and HLA in healthy donors. Study-wide points: TCR beta chain V- and J-gene trimming was linked, in a later analysis, to a missense variant in DCLRE1C. Many donors shared some public TCRs, even though most TCR sequences were rare. Accurate prediction of most subjects' HLA-A and HLA-B alleles from TCR beta sequences was reported. A previous analysis found most TCR beta V segments productive roughly 87% or roughly 30% of the time.

This clonotype originated in a woman aged 50 to 60 in good health and CMV-seronegative. The sample consisted of PBMCs. The V call is TRBV7-2, the J call TRBJ1-2; D not resolved. DNA for the CDR3: TGTGCCAGCAGCTTGGGAGGGCTTGAAGCTAACTATGGCTACACCTTC. Amino acid sequence: CASSLGGLEANYGYTF. Drawing the rest from reference TRBV7-2 and TRBJ1-2, the complete variable domain is GAGVSQSPSNKVTEKGKDVELRCDPISGHTALYWYRQSLGQGLEFLIYFQGNSAPDKSGLPSDRFSAERTGGSVSTLTIQRTQQEDSAVYLCASSLGGLEANYGYTFGSGTRLTVV.